Listed here are 20 T cell receptor beta chains from one sample, sequenced in a study of blood T cell repertoires in COVID-19. Here immunoSEQ multiplex PCR was the method, and the copy in TCRdb shows in-frame clones only, minus some. Of some 330,000 clones in the sample, 92% are singletons; the top ten hold under 20%. Material for sequencing was PBMCs or T cells enriched from blood (not recorded which). The receptor source for this set is a woman between 25 and 40 years old who had recovered from COVID-19.

The rearrangement uses TRBV29-1 and TRBJ2-2; 9 nucleotides match TRBD1. V lost 5 bases to trimming and J lost 4 bases; unmatched junction nucleotides: 8. This CDR3 is 15 amino acids long. The germline V gene has CDR1 SQVTM and CDR2 ANQGSEA. The CDR3 region is CSVSGTGPVTGELFF. As DNA, the CDR3 is TGCAGCGTTTCCGGGACAGGGCCTGTCACCGGGGAGCTGTTTTTT.

This chain connects TRBV5-6 to TRBJ2-3, with 8 bases that match TRBD2. The CDR3 covers 13 residues. Germline loops: CDR1 SGHDT, CDR2 YYEEEE. V trimming: 9 bases; J trimming: 0 bases; junction bases outside the gene matches: 3. The CDR3 coding sequence is TGTGCCACTAGCGGGCAAAGCACAGATACGCAGTATTTT. Translated, it gives CATSGQSTDTQYF.

Only one count was recorded for this clone. The genes are TRBV6-5 and TRBJ1-5; D is possibly TRBD1 (5 bases). CDR1 MNHEY and CDR2 SVGAGI come from the germline V gene. There are 15 residues in the CDR3. V gave up 5 bases and J gave up 5 bases, with 16 bases separating them. CDR3: CASSLEGREYQPQHF. As DNA, the CDR3 is TGTGCCAGCAGTCTAGAGGGGAGGGAATATCAGCCCCAGCATTTT.

V is TRBV2 and J is TRBJ1-6, with 7 bases aligning to TRBD1. This CDR3 has 17 amino acids. V gave up 5 bases and J gave up 13 bases; unmatched junction bases: 20. Germline CDR1 and CDR2: SNHLY and FYNNEI. This CDR3 is CASSYRDSPLAYFPLHF. The CDR3 DNA follows: TGTGCCAGCAGTTACCGGGACAGCCCCCTCGCTTATTTTCCCCTCCACTTT.

The gene calls are TRBV9 and TRBJ2-7, with a possible D match to TRBD1 (6 bases). Germline V gene lookup returns CDR1 SGDLS and CDR2 YYNGEE. The CDR3 covers 15 residues. V lost 3 bases, J lost 2 bases, and 15 bases lay in between. This chain's CDR3 is CASSEGDGQTYEQYF. CDR3 DNA sequence: TGTGCCAGCAGCGAGGGAGACGGACAGACCTACGAGCAGTACTTC.

The V call is TRBV6-5, the J call TRBJ2-7; D possibly corresponds to TRBD2 (5 bases). The V end was cut by 4 bases, the J end by 7 bases, with 8 bases between. The CDR3 extends over 11 amino acids. The V gene's germline CDR1 is MNHEY and CDR2 SVGAGI. In DNA, the CDR3 is TGTGCCAGCAGTTTGGGGAGAGAGCAGTACTTC. Protein sequence: CASSLGREQYF.

This chain uses TRBV6-2 or TRBV6-3 with TRBJ2-3; the match to TRBD2 covers 12 bases. The germline V gene encodes CDR1 MNHEY and CDR2 SVGEGT. The CDR3 is made up of 16 amino acids. Germline trimming cut 6 bases from V and 2 bases from J; bases unmatched to any gene: 6. CDR3 region: CASSPGLAGLTDTQYF. For the CDR3, the DNA is TGTGCCAGCAGCCCCGGACTAGCGGGGCTCACAGATACGCAGTATTTT.

The chain carries TRBV20-1 and TRBJ2-2; D not certain. This CDR3 has 11 residues. V shed 5 bases and J shed 1 base, with 2 bases lying between them. Germline assignment: CDR1 DFQATT and CDR2 SNEGSKA (reference sequence). The CDR3 DNA is TGCAGTGCTCTGAACACCGGGGAGCTGTTTTTT. This gives the protein CSALNTGELFF.

The V and J genes are TRBV29-1 and TRBJ2-7, with 11 bases fitting TRBD2. This CDR3 is built from 15 residues. Trimming removed 5 bases from V and 0 bases from J; junction bases left unmatched: 6. Germline-derived CDR1 and CDR2 are SQVTM and ANQGSEA. CDR3 sequence (DNA): TGCAGCGTTATACTAGCGGGAGTAGGCTCCTACGAGCAGTACTTC. Protein sequence: CSVILAGVGSYEQYF.

The V call is TRBV28, the J call TRBJ2-1; the match to TRBD2 covers 13 bases. CDR3 length: 19 residues. CDR1 is MDHEN and CDR2 is SYDVKM in the germline V gene. Trimming at V came to 6 bases and at J to 9 bases, leaving 20 bases not matched to a gene. The CDR3 loop reads CASRPSLGSGLAGEGEQFF. In DNA form, the CDR3 reads TGTGCCAGCAGACCCTCCCTAGGGTCCGGACTAGCGGGGGAGGGTGAGCAGTTCTTC.

The chain uses TRBV12-3 or TRBV12-4 and TRBJ1-4; no reliable D call. The CDR3 sequence is 13 residues long. The germline V and J ends were trimmed by 3 bases and 4 bases, with 6 bases remaining between them. CDR3 loop: CASSFGGNEKLFF. CDR3 nucleotide sequence: TGTGCCAGCAGTTTCGGAGGTAATGAAAAACTGTTTTTT.

V is TRBV19 and J is TRBJ2-5; 10 bases map to TRBD2. After removal of 3 bases from V and 4 bases from J, the junction contained 5 bases not matched to a gene. The V gene's germline CDR1 is LNHDA and CDR2 SQIVND (reference sequence). CDR3 length: 15 residues. CDR3 bases: TGTGCCAGTAGTATGCAGCGGGAGGGCCGAGAGACCCAGTACTTC. Translation: CASSMQREGRETQYF.

The gene calls are TRBV11-3 and TRBJ2-5; D possibly corresponds to TRBD1 (6 bases). There are 17 residues in the CDR3. Between the trimmed V and J ends, which lost 0 bases and 1 base, there was a span of 15 bases. Germline V gene sequence: CDR1 SGHNT, CDR2 YENEEA. As DNA, the CDR3 is TGTGCCAGCAGCTTAGAGTCTTGGGGGCAGACCCAAGAGACCCAGTACTTC. It translates to CASSLESWGQTQETQYF.

CDR3 sequence: CASSQVRLAGGVRSYNEQFF. The DNA for the CDR3 is TGTGCCAGCAGCCAAGTCCGCCTAGCGGGAGGAGTAAGGTCTTACAATGAGCAGTTCTTC. The chain uses TRBV3-1 (or the pseudogene TRBV3-2) and TRBJ2-1; the match to TRBD2 covers 11 bases. With V trimmed by 1 base and J by 4 bases, 15 bases remained unmatched. The CDR3 contains 20 residues. Germline CDR1 LGHDT, CDR2 YNNKEL (reference sequence).

The chain employs TRBV29-1 and TRBJ2-1; no reliable D call. Germline assignment: CDR1 SQVTM and CDR2 ANQGSEA. V was clipped by 7 bases and J by 6 bases, with 19 bases between them. This CDR3 has 14 amino acids. CDR3 residues: CSGAWANPGNEQFF. The CDR3 coding sequence is TGCAGCGGGGCCTGGGCCAACCCCGGCAATGAGCAGTTCTTC.

The V gene is TRBV6-5, the J gene TRBJ1-3, with D unresolved. Trimming removed 3 bases from V and 0 bases from J, with 9 bases in between. The CDR3 covers 15 residues. Germline values: CDR1 MNHEY, CDR2 SVGAGI. Here the CDR3 DNA reads TGTGCCAGCAGTTATCGGGTTTTCTCTGGAAACACCATATATTTT. This codes for CASSYRVFSGNTIYF.

This chain links TRBV11-2 with TRBJ1-4, with 9 bases lining up with TRBD1. Germline CDR1 is SGHAT and CDR2 is FQNNGV. There are 15 residues in the CDR3. Unmatched junction bases numbered 9, after V lost 6 bases and J lost 7 bases. CDR3 loop: CASRTSGTGSEKLFF. The CDR3, as DNA: TGTGCCAGCAGAACCTCCGGGACAGGGTCTGAAAAACTGTTTTTT.

The V gene is TRBV7-4, the J gene TRBJ1-5, with D possibly matching TRBD1 (5 bases). Trimming cost V 0 bases and J 3 bases, with 18 bases left between them. The CDR3 consists of 18 residues. The germline CDR1 and CDR2 sequences are SGHVT and SQSDAQ. The CDR3 here is CASSLAAGGGEVNQPQHF. CDR3 in DNA: TGTGCCAGCAGCTTAGCGGCGGGGGGAGGGGAGGTCAATCAGCCCCAGCATTTT.

V and J are TRBV18 and TRBJ1-1; D possibly corresponds to TRBD1 (6 bases). Looked up from germline, CDR1 is KGHSH and CDR2 is LQKENI. There are 15 residues in the CDR3. The ends were cut back, 3 bases at V and 2 bases at J, with 13 bases in the middle. This CDR3 reads CASSPGLTGNTEAFF. For the CDR3, the DNA is TGTGCCAGCTCACCCGGCTTGACAGGAAACACTGAAGCTTTCTTT.

The chain couples TRBV11-2 to TRBJ1-1; 8 bases line up with TRBD1. This CDR3 is built from 14 residues. V was pared by 1 base and J by 6 bases, with 4 bases of the junction left unmatched. Germline V gene lookup returns CDR1 SGHAT and CDR2 FQNNGV. CDR3 sequence: CASSLADRGAEAFF. CDR3 DNA: TGTGCCAGCAGCTTAGCCGACAGGGGTGCTGAAGCTTTCTTT.